These T cell receptor beta chains were read from a single sample in a study of cytomegalovirus exposure and HLA in healthy donors. Data came from immunoSEQ multiplex PCR; TCRdb stores just in-frame clones and leaves some out. This sample yields under 200,000 clones, of which 70% to 90% are seen a single time; about 1.9% belongs to the top ten. Sequencing was performed on PBMCs. The receptors come from a woman under 30 in good health and CMV-seronegative. CDR3s include the opening cysteine and the closing phenylalanine or tryptophan. Fields, in order: V gene, D gene, clone size, J gene, CDR3 protein, CDR3 DNA. A D gene is named only where the DNA matches it firmly. Rows may omit the clone size; those that give it use once, few, many or a size class.

v_call: TRBV7-6; d_call: TRBD1; clone_size: .; j_call: TRBJ1-1; cdr3_aa: CASSFPQGTGTEAFF; cdr3_nt: TGTGCCAGCAGCTTCCCACAGGGGACAGGGACTGAAGCTTTCTTT
v_call: TRBV7-8; d_call: TRBD1; clone_size: .; j_call: TRBJ2-7; cdr3_aa: CASSHRTGRSYEQYF; cdr3_nt: TGTGCCAGCAGCCATCGGACAGGGAGATCCTACGAGCAGTACTTC
v_call: TRBV29-1; d_call: .; clone_size: .; j_call: TRBJ2-3; cdr3_aa: CSYTGGRDTDTQYF; cdr3_nt: TGCAGCTACACCGGGGGGCGTGATACAGATACGCAGTATTTT
v_call: TRBV6-5; d_call: .; clone_size: .; j_call: TRBJ2-7; cdr3_aa: CASWSRTTLNEQYF; cdr3_nt: TGTGCCAGCTGGTCCCGGACTACCCTTAACGAGCAGTACTTC
v_call: TRBV7-9; d_call: .; clone_size: .; j_call: TRBJ2-7; cdr3_aa: CASSSGGPYEQYF; cdr3_nt: TGTGCCAGCAGCTCGGGGGGCCCCTACGAGCAGTACTTC
v_call: TRBV27; d_call: TRBD2; clone_size: .; j_call: TRBJ2-1; cdr3_aa: CASSHPGLAGVSLQYNEQFF; cdr3_nt: TGTGCCAGCAGTCACCCGGGACTAGCGGGAGTTTCCCTTCAATACAATGAGCAGTTCTTC
v_call: TRBV5-1; d_call: TRBD1; clone_size: .; j_call: TRBJ1-1; cdr3_aa: CASSSPRGKALNTEAFF; cdr3_nt: TGCGCCAGCAGCTCACCCAGGGGGAAGGCTCTGAACACTGAAGCTTTCTTT
v_call: TRBV29-1; d_call: .; clone_size: .; j_call: TRBJ2-3; cdr3_aa: CSVAGAATDTQYF; cdr3_nt: TGCAGCGTTGCAGGGGCCGCCACAGATACGCAGTATTTT
v_call: TRBV9; d_call: TRBD2; clone_size: .; j_call: TRBJ2-1; cdr3_aa: CASSPTGLAGGNEQFF; cdr3_nt: TGTGCCAGCAGCCCAACAGGACTAGCGGGAGGCAATGAGCAGTTCTTC
v_call: TRBV4-1; d_call: .; clone_size: few; j_call: TRBJ2-7; cdr3_aa: CASSQARGQTTYEQYF; cdr3_nt: TGCGCCAGCAGCCAAGCGCGGGGACAGACCACCTACGAGCAGTACTTC
v_call: TRBV28; d_call: .; clone_size: .; j_call: TRBJ1-2; cdr3_aa: CASSLFTVGANGYTF; cdr3_nt: TGTGCCAGCAGTTTATTTACGGTGGGAGCGAATGGCTACACCTTC
v_call: TRBV5-8; d_call: TRBD1; clone_size: few; j_call: TRBJ2-1; cdr3_aa: CASSLRDSSYNEQFF; cdr3_nt: TGTGCCAGCAGCTTGCGGGACAGTTCCTACAATGAGCAGTTCTTC
v_call: TRBV7-9; d_call: .; clone_size: .; j_call: TRBJ2-5; cdr3_aa: CASSFSRVGTQYF; cdr3_nt: TGTGCCAGCAGCTTTTCCAGGGTGGGGACCCAGTACTTC
v_call: TRBV28; d_call: TRBD2; clone_size: .; j_call: TRBJ2-7; cdr3_aa: CASSRLAGVLYEQYF; cdr3_nt: TGTGCCAGCAGTAGACTAGCGGGCGTCCTCTACGAGCAGTACTTC
v_call: TRBV4-2; d_call: TRBD2; clone_size: .; j_call: TRBJ2-7; cdr3_aa: CASSWERGSSYEQYF; cdr3_nt: TGTGCCAGCAGCTGGGAGCGGGGGTCTTCATACGAGCAGTACTTC
v_call: TRBV5-6; d_call: .; clone_size: .; j_call: TRBJ2-1; cdr3_aa: CASSLTPPYNEQFF; cdr3_nt: TGTGCCAGCAGCTTAACACCGCCTTACAATGAGCAGTTCTTC
v_call: TRBV2; d_call: .; clone_size: .; j_call: TRBJ2-7; cdr3_aa: CASSVTPYEQYF; cdr3_nt: TGTGCCAGCAGTGTCACACCCTACGAGCAGTACTTC
v_call: TRBV4-1; d_call: TRBD2; clone_size: .; j_call: TRBJ2-3; cdr3_aa: CASSHDPERGPYTDTQYF; cdr3_nt: TGCGCCAGCAGCCATGATCCCGAGCGGGGGCCATACACAGATACGCAGTATTTT
v_call: TRBV7-6; d_call: .; clone_size: .; j_call: TRBJ2-7; cdr3_aa: CASSWGDLYEQYF; cdr3_nt: TGTGCCAGCAGCTGGGGGGACCTCTACGAGCAGTACTTC
v_call: TRBV19; d_call: .; clone_size: .; j_call: TRBJ1-1; cdr3_aa: CASSMRDLGTRNTEAFF; cdr3_nt: TGTGCCAGTAGTATGAGGGATCTCGGAACGAGAAACACTGAAGCTTTCTTT